This is a list of T cell receptor beta chains from one sample in a study of cytomegalovirus exposure and HLA in healthy donors. Produced via immunoSEQ multiplex PCR; TCRdb's table is partial and in-frame only. The sample has 59,000 or so clones, about 85% seen once; the top ten hold about 10%. The material sequenced was PBMCs. These receptors came from a female donor in good health and CMV-seronegative. Each CDR3 is given with its conserved first and last residue. Each record gives: J gene, D gene, V gene, clone size, CDR3 protein, CDR3 DNA. D genes are given only for firm matches. Size is omitted from some rows. Given values are once, few, many or a class for expanded clones.

J gene: TRBJ2-2
D gene: TRBD1
V gene: TRBV7-9
clone size: -
CDR3 protein: CASSPPGQGNTGELFF
CDR3 DNA: TGTGCCAGCAGCCCCCCGGGACAGGGGAACACCGGGGAGCTGTTTTTT

J gene: TRBJ1-6
D gene: -
V gene: TRBV28
clone size: -
CDR3 protein: CASSPTDLTLHF
CDR3 DNA: TGTGCCAGCAGCCCGACAGACCTCACCCTCCACTTT

J gene: TRBJ2-6
D gene: -
V gene: TRBV6-5
clone size: -
CDR3 protein: CASSYSYSGANGLTF
CDR3 DNA: TGTGCCAGCAGTTACTCATACTCTGGGGCCAACGGCCTGACTTTC

J gene: TRBJ2-2
D gene: -
V gene: TRBV6-1
clone size: -
CDR3 protein: CASSTGLGGELFF
CDR3 DNA: TGTGCCAGCAGTACAGGGTTGGGCGGGGAGCTGTTTTTT

J gene: TRBJ1-3
D gene: -
V gene: TRBV30
clone size: once
CDR3 protein: CAWNRLSGNTIYF
CDR3 DNA: TGTGCCTGGAACAGGCTCTCTGGAAACACCATATATTTT

J gene: TRBJ1-3
D gene: -
V gene: TRBV19
clone size: few
CDR3 protein: CASRQVSGNTIYF
CDR3 DNA: TGTGCCAGTAGACAAGTCTCTGGAAACACCATATATTTT

J gene: TRBJ1-3
D gene: -
V gene: TRBV6-5
clone size: -
CDR3 protein: CASSYGEGGNTIYF
CDR3 DNA: TGTGCCAGCAGTTACGGGGAGGGCGGAAACACCATATATTTT

J gene: TRBJ1-1
D gene: TRBD1
V gene: TRBV29-1
clone size: -
CDR3 protein: CSVELGQGGVEAFF
CDR3 DNA: TGCAGCGTTGAATTGGGACAGGGGGGAGTTGAAGCTTTCTTT

J gene: TRBJ2-7
D gene: TRBD1
V gene: TRBV27
clone size: -
CDR3 protein: CASSLSVGDRGYHEQYF
CDR3 DNA: TGTGCCAGCAGTTTATCAGTGGGGGACAGGGGTTACCACGAGCAGTACTTC

J gene: TRBJ1-5
D gene: -
V gene: TRBV5-8
clone size: -
CDR3 protein: CASSLAGNQPQHF
CDR3 DNA: TGTGCCAGCAGCTTGGCCGGGAATCAGCCCCAGCATTTT